This T cell receptor beta chain was sequenced for a study of blood T cell repertoires in COVID-19. On the study more broadly: Acute and convalescent COVID-19 specimens originated in the United States, Italy and Spain.

The CDR3 runs 16 residues. In germline, CDR1 is LGHDT, CDR2 YNNKEL (reference sequence). V shed 1 base and J 1 base; nucleotides not matched to a gene: 2. Repertoires were generated with immunoSEQ multiplex PCR, while TCRdb's copy carries only in-frame clones and drops some. Among tens of thousands of clones listed, around 88% were seen once. The chain employs TRBV3-1 (or the pseudogene TRBV3-2) and TRBJ2-5; 11 nucleotides agree with TRBD1. Sequencing input: peripheral blood. The receptor's source is a man between 70 and 80 years old with acute or convalescent COVID-19. This CDR3 is CASSQGGQGVQETQYF. The CDR3 bases are TGTGCCAGCAGCCAAGGGGGACAGGGGGTCCAAGAGACCCAGTACTTC.